The 20 T cell receptor beta chains below come from one sample, sequenced in a study of shared clonotypes between healthy human individuals. The data were produced by immunoSEQ multiplex PCR, yet TCRdb's version contains in-frame clones alone and is incomplete. In the table there are about 1 million clones, under 80% of which are singletons. The sample consisted of memory CD4+ T cells sorted from blood. Subset specified: CD45RA-negative fraction. The source is a man aged 18 to 30 in good health.

This chain connects TRBV28 to TRBJ2-2; possibly TRBD1 for D (5 bases). The CDR3 sequence is 18 residues long. Trimming shortened V by 6 bases and J by 0 bases, and 20 bases separated the two germline ends. Germline lookup yields CDR1 MDHEN and CDR2 SYDVKM. The CDR3 coding sequence is TGTGCCAGCAGGCCGCCGAACCTCCGACAGCCGAACACCGGGGAGCTGTTTTTT. This gives the protein CASRPPNLRQPNTGELFF.

This rearrangement joins TRBV19 to TRBJ2-3; 7 bases align to TRBD2. The CDR3 loop spans 14 amino acids. With 1 base clipped from V and 6 bases from J, the junction kept 4 bases outside the gene matches. Per germline, CDR1 LNHDA and CDR2 SQIVND (reference sequence). The CDR3 is CASSIGGGSDTQYF. DNA for the CDR3: TGTGCCAGTAGTATAGGAGGCGGGAGTGATACGCAGTATTTT.

The V gene is TRBV6-6, the J gene TRBJ1-1; D perhaps matches TRBD1 (6 bases). The germline V gene encodes CDR1 MNHNY and CDR2 SVGAGI (reference sequence). V was shortened by 8 bases and J by 4 bases, with 14 bases between the two germline ends. The CDR3 totals 13 residues. CDR3 in amino acids: CASANQGSTEAFF. In DNA, the CDR3 is TGTGCCAGCGCCAACCAGGGGAGCACTGAAGCTTTCTTT.

There are a few counts of this clone. The chain is built from TRBV9 and TRBJ2-3; 8 positions match TRBD2. CDR1 SGDLS and CDR2 YYNGEE come from the germline V gene. The ends lost 0 bases at V and 0 bases at J; junction bases unmatched: 9. The CDR3 extends over 18 amino acids. CDR3 sequence: CASSVGLGGAFSTDTQYF. The DNA of the CDR3 is TGTGCCAGCAGCGTAGGCCTCGGGGGGGCCTTTAGCACAGATACGCAGTATTTT.

This clone appeared a few times. The rearrangement joins TRBV6-1 to TRBJ1-2; unclear D gene. This CDR3 has 13 residues. V was trimmed by 1 base and J by 6 bases, leaving 9 bases between them. Per the germline V gene, CDR1 is MNHNS and CDR2 is SASEGT. CDR3 coding DNA: TGTGCCAGCAGTGAAGGGGCAGGAGATGGCTACACCTTC. Amino acid sequence: CASSEGAGDGYTF.

J is TRBJ1-2 and V is TRBV7-9; 7 nucleotides match TRBD1. The CDR3 spans 14 residues. Trimming cost V 2 bases and J 6 bases; bases outside gene matches: 6. CDR1 is SEHNR, CDR2 FQNEAQ, per germline (reference sequence). This CDR3 reads CASSLKEGADGYTF. CDR3 DNA sequence: TGTGCCAGCAGCTTAAAAGAGGGGGCCGATGGCTACACCTTC. Full variable domain (missing parts from reference TRBV7-9 and TRBJ1-2): DTGVSQNPRHKITKRGQNVTFRCDPISEHNRLYWYRQTLGQGPEFLTYFQNEAQLEKSRLLSDRFSAERPKGSFSTLEIQRTEQGDSAMYLCASSLKEGADGYTFGSGTRLTVV.

CDR3 protein: CASSGQGWETQYF. In DNA, the CDR3 is TGTGCCAGCAGCGGACAGGGCTGGGAGACCCAGTACTTC. The chain carries TRBV5-4 and TRBJ2-5; 8 bases line up with TRBD1. The V gene's germline CDR1 is SGHNT and CDR2 YYREEE (reference sequence). The CDR3 is made up of 13 amino acids. The ends lost 4 bases at V and 5 bases at J; junction bases unmatched: 4.

This chain uses TRBV5-1 with TRBJ2-3; either TRBD1 or TRBD2 may supply D (5 bases each). This CDR3 is 16 amino acids long. Trimming shortened V by 0 bases and J by 0 bases, and 11 bases separated the two germline ends. The V gene's germline CDR1 is SGHRS and CDR2 YFSETQ. The CDR3 region has the DNA TGCGCCAGCAGCTTGGGGGGGTCTGAAAGCACAGATACGCAGTATTTT. Protein sequence: CASSLGGSESTDTQYF.

Details on this clone: At one of its ends the junction is not consistent with the germline gene, which may arise from a read error. This chain connects TRBV7-7 to TRBJ2-5; D possibly corresponds to TRBD2 (6 bases). The CDR3 runs 13 residues. CDR1 and CDR2 (germline): SSHAT, FNYEAQ (reference sequence). The CDR3: CASTLNRGETQYF. CDR3 bases: TGTGCTAGCACCCTTAATCGGGGGGAGACCCAGTACTTC.

V is TRBV25-1 and J is TRBJ2-7; D gene ambiguous. Trimming shortened V by 3 bases and J by 6 bases, and 18 bases separated the two germline ends. This CDR3 is built from 15 residues. Germline CDR1 is MGHDK and CDR2 is SYGVNS. CDR3 residues: CASSETGPFSREQYF. The CDR3 nucleotides read TGTGCCAGCAGTGAGACCGGACCCTTCTCCCGCGAGCAGTACTTC.

The chain is built from TRBV6-5 and TRBJ2-7; TRBD2 might be the D (5 bases). V dropped 4 bases and J dropped 2 bases, with 12 bases sitting between them. The CDR3 consists of 14 residues. Germline lookup yields CDR1 MNHEY and CDR2 SVGAGI. CDR3 sequence (DNA): TGTGCCAGCAGTTCCGCGACTACCACCTACGAGCAGTACTTC. It specifies CASSSATTTYEQYF.

J is TRBJ2-7 and V is TRBV12-5; 9 bases line up with TRBD1. Trimming took 5 bases from V and 4 from J; bases not matched to a gene: 6. CDR1 LGHNT and CDR2 FRNRAP come from the germline V gene. The CDR3 runs to 14 residues. For the CDR3, the DNA is TGTGCTAGTGGTCCGGGACAGGGAGGATACGAGCAGTACTTC. It translates to CASGPGQGGYEQYF.

CDR3 bases: TGCGCCAGCAGTCGAACCCGGGACACGGCTTTGGGGACCCAGTACTTC. It encodes CASSRTRDTALGTQYF. J is TRBJ2-5 and V is TRBV10-2; tentative D call: TRBD1 (6 bases). This CDR3 comprises 16 residues. Germline loops: CDR1 WSHSY, CDR2 SAAADI. Deletions cut 5 bases from V and 7 bases from J, with 23 bases between.

Concerning this clone itself: A much larger clone differs from this one at a single base, so this may be a read error. The same CDR3 arises from other DNA sequences in this sample as well. CDR3 in DNA: TGTGCCAGCAGCTTGGCGGGGAGGAATGAAAAACTGTTTTTT. It is translated as CASSLAGRNEKLFF. J is TRBJ1-4 and V is TRBV5-6, with D uncertain. There are 14 residues in the CDR3. Germline lookup yields CDR1 SGHDT and CDR2 YYEEEE. V dropped 0 bases and J dropped 5 bases, with 8 bases sitting between them.

This clone was detected once. The V gene is TRBV19, the J gene TRBJ1-2; no reliable D call. V was clipped by 1 base and J by 8 bases, with 14 bases between them. Germline V gene data show CDR1 as LNHDA and CDR2 as SQIVND (reference sequence). The CDR3 has 14 amino acids. The CDR3: CASSIVPWVGGYTF. The DNA of the CDR3 is TGTGCCAGTAGTATAGTGCCCTGGGTCGGCGGCTACACCTTC. Full variable domain (remainder filled in from reference TRBV19 and TRBJ1-2): DGGITQSPKYLFRKEGQNVTLSCEQNLNHDAMYWYRQDPGQGLRLIYYSQIVNDFQKGDIAEGYSVSREKKESFPLTVTSAQKNPTAFYLCASSIVPWVGGYTFGSGTRLTVV.

This chain joins TRBV7-9 and TRBJ2-7; D is uncertain. The germline V gene encodes CDR1 SEHNR and CDR2 FQNEAQ (reference sequence). Trimming cost V 0 bases and J 3 bases, with 9 bases left between them. This CDR3 contains 14 residues. Here the CDR3 DNA reads TGTGCCAGCAGCTTAGCGGCGTCTTTCTACGAGCAGTACTTC. This translates into CASSLAASFYEQYF.

The chain has TRBV7-3 and TRBJ1-1, with D possibly being TRBD1 (5 bases). The CDR3 loop spans 13 amino acids. Germline loops: CDR1 SGHTA, CDR2 FQGTGA. Trimming stripped 6 bases from V and 1 base from J, with 9 bases between. CDR3 protein: CASSQTGNTEAFF. The CDR3 DNA follows: TGTGCCAGCAGTCAAACAGGGAACACTGAAGCTTTCTTT. The whole variable domain, remainder taken from reference TRBV7-3 and TRBJ1-1, is GAGVSQTPSNKVTEKGKYVELRCDPISGHTALYWYRQSLGQGPEFLIYFQGTGAADDSGLPNDRFFAVRPEGSVSTLKIQRTERGDSAVYLCASSQTGNTEAFFGQGTRLTVV.

The gene calls are TRBV4-2 and TRBJ2-5, with a tentative D call TRBD1 (8 bases). The length of the CDR3 is 18 residues. Looked up from germline, CDR1 is LGHNA and CDR2 is YNFKEQ. Trimming took off 0 bases at V and 0 bases at J, with 17 bases between the two ends. CDR3: CASSQDTAGQVHQETQYF. The CDR3 DNA is TGTGCCAGCAGCCAAGATACAGCGGGACAGGTCCACCAAGAGACCCAGTACTTC.

In its sample, this clone was seen a few times. V usage is TRBV2 and J usage is TRBJ2-3, with TRBD2 matching 7 bases. This CDR3 is built from 14 residues. Germline V lookup: CDR1 SNHLY, CDR2 FYNNEI. The trim removed 7 bases at V and 5 bases at J, leaving 9 bases unmatched. The CDR3 here is CASNPTSAGDTQYF. The CDR3 bases are TGTGCCAGCAACCCAACTAGCGCAGGAGATACGCAGTATTTT.

The CDR3 spells CASSRNTDTQYF. The CDR3 nucleotides are TGTGCCAGCAGCAGAAACACAGATACGCAGTATTTT. The chain combines TRBV6-1 with TRBJ2-3, with D hard to call. The CDR3 extends over 12 amino acids. V gave up 6 bases and J gave up 2 bases, with 6 bases separating them. Germline V lookup: CDR1 MNHNS, CDR2 SASEGT.